Listed below are T cell receptor beta chains from one sample, sequenced in a study of shared clonotypes between healthy human individuals. Only in-frame clones appear in the TCRdb table, and some are missing; sequencing was by immunoSEQ multiplex PCR. The sample consists of about 2.4 million clones, approximately 94% of them appearing once. Source material: naive CD4+ T cells from PBMCs. The receptor source for this set is a man between 18 and 35 years old in good health. Some clones in this sample may be carry-over from other donors' samples. The CDR3 runs from the conserved cysteine through the conserved F or W. A D gene is named only where the DNA matches it firmly. Where a row states a size, it is once, few, many or the class of an expanded clone; other rows omit it.

cdr3_nt	cdr3_aa	cdr3_length	clone_size	v_call	j_call	d_call
TGCGCCAGCAGCGTAGGGACCTCGGTCCAGGGCTTCGAGCAGTACTTC	CASSVGTSVQGFEQYF	16	once	TRBV5-1	TRBJ2-7	.
TGTGCCAGCAGTACGAGCAATCAGCCCCAGCATTTT	CASSTSNQPQHF	12	few	TRBV6-6	TRBJ1-5	.
TGTGCCAGCAGTGGGACAGGCTTTACGGAAAAACTGTTTTTT	CASSGTGFTEKLFF	14	.	TRBV2	TRBJ1-4	TRBD1
TGCGCCAGCAGCGTGGACAGGGACTATGGCTACACCTTC	CASSVDRDYGYTF	13	.	TRBV5-1	TRBJ1-2	TRBD1
TGTGCCAGCAGCCCTCGTGGAGCGGACCTTTCCTACGAGCAGTACTTC	CASSPRGADLSYEQYF	16	.	TRBV9	TRBJ2-7	.
TGTGCCAGCAGACCGACCGGGGCCTCCCTTGCTTTTGGTGAAGCTTTCTTT	CASRPTGASLAFGEAFF	17	once	TRBV2	TRBJ1-1	.
TGCAGCGTCGCACTCGACAGTCCGAACACTGAAGCTTTCTTT	CSVALDSPNTEAFF	14	few	TRBV29-1	TRBJ1-1	.
TGTGCCAGCAGAAGTACGGCGGGCGCTGAAGCTTTCTTT	CASRSTAGAEAFF	13	.	TRBV2	TRBJ1-1	.
TGCAGCGTTGAGAGGCAGGTCTTGAACACTGAAGCTTTCTTT	CSVERQVLNTEAFF	14	.	TRBV29-1	TRBJ1-1	.
TGTGCCAGCAGCTCCCTGAAATGGGCGGGAGCCCAAGAGACCCAGTACTTC	CASSSLKWAGAQETQYF	17	.	TRBV7-2	TRBJ2-5	TRBD2
TGCGCCAGCAGCCAAGATCGGGACAGGGGTTCTAACTATGGCTACACCTTC	CASSQDRDRGSNYGYTF	17	.	TRBV4-1	TRBJ1-2	TRBD1
TGCAGCGTGCAGGTGAATTCGGTTTTAGGAGGCTACACCTTC	CSVQVNSVLGGYTF	14	few	TRBV29-1	TRBJ1-2	.
TGTGCCAGCAGCCCGATCCGACAGGGTCTCGACTATACGCAGTATTTT	CASSPIRQGLDYTQYF	16	.	TRBV7-9	TRBJ2-3	TRBD1
TGTGCCAGCAGCCAGTTAAGGGACACCTCCTATGGCTACACCTTC	CASSQLRDTSYGYTF	15	.	TRBV4-2	TRBJ1-2	.
TGTGCCAGCAGCTTTTCAGGTACCACTGAAGCTTTCTTT	CASSFSGTTEAFF	13	.	TRBV5-8	TRBJ1-1	.
TGTGCCAGCAGGTATTACCCCGGGACAGACTATGGCTACACCTTC	CASRYYPGTDYGYTF	15	once	TRBV28	TRBJ1-2	TRBD1
TGTGCCAGCAGCGTCGACAGGAGCTCCTACAATGAGCAGTTCTTC	CASSVDRSSYNEQFF	15	.	TRBV13	TRBJ2-1	.
TGTGCCAGCAGTTTAGCTGGGAGTTTAGCCAAAAACATTCAGTACTTC	CASSLAGSLAKNIQYF	16	once	TRBV28	TRBJ2-4	.
TGTGCCAGCAGTTTATGGAGCCTCTCTGGGGCCAACGTCCTGACTTTC	CASSLWSLSGANVLTF	16	.	TRBV28	TRBJ2-6	.
TGTGCCAGCAGCTTAGCTCGGCTAGCCACTGAGCAGTTCTTC	CASSLARLATEQFF	14	.	TRBV7-9	TRBJ2-1	.
TGTGCCAGCAGCTTAGGGGCCTACGAGCAGTACTTC	CASSLGAYEQYF	12	.	TRBV7-9	TRBJ2-7	.
TGTGCCAGTAGTATTCCCGGGCGAGATGAGCAGTTCTTC	CASSIPGRDEQFF	13	.	TRBV19	TRBJ2-1	.
TGTGCCAGTCTCGGCGGGAGGGCCATCACCGGGGAGCTGTTTTTT	CASLGGRAITGELFF	15	.	TRBV19	TRBJ2-2	TRBD2
TGTGCCAGCAGCTTATTTTGGACAGGGGTCAACTACGAGCAGTACTTC	CASSLFWTGVNYEQYF	16	.	TRBV7-2	TRBJ2-7	TRBD1
TGTGCCAGCAGTCAGACTAGCGGGAGGATTACAGATACGCAGTATTTT	CASSQTSGRITDTQYF	16	.	TRBV6-4	TRBJ2-3	TRBD2
TGTGCAAGTCGCCCCCACGAACAGGATGTCCCCAAAAACATTCAGTACTTC	CASRPHEQDVPKNIQYF	17	.	TRBV12-2	TRBJ2-4	.
TGTGCCAGCAGCTTAGTCCACTTCTCAGATACGCAGTATTTT	CASSLVHFSDTQYF	14	.	TRBV7-8	TRBJ2-3	.
TGTGCCAGCTCACCACTTCGGAGCATGAACACTGAAGCTTTCTTT	CASSPLRSMNTEAFF	15	.	TRBV18	TRBJ1-1	.
TGTGCCAGCAGCTTGGCCGGGAGCTTCCAAGAGACCCAGTACTTC	CASSLAGSFQETQYF	15	.	TRBV5-5	TRBJ2-5	.
TGTGCCAGCAGCCAAAATCCCGGACTAGCGGGAGAGACTGAGCAGTTCTTC	CASSQNPGLAGETEQFF	17	.	TRBV4-2	TRBJ2-1	TRBD2
TGTGCCAGCAGTTTGAGATCGGGCTACCTCGAAACGGGCTATGGCTACACCTTC	CASSLRSGYLETGYGYTF	18	.	TRBV27	TRBJ1-2	.
TGTGCCAGCAGCTTGGAGGCTTGGGATACGCAGTATTTT	CASSLEAWDTQYF	13	.	TRBV7-2	TRBJ2-3	.
TGCGCCAGCAGCCCCCTCACGGTGGGGGGAGGCGAGCAGTACTTC	CASSPLTVGGGEQYF	15	.	TRBV5-1	TRBJ2-7	.
TGTGCCAGCAAAGGACAGGGAGACACTGAAGCTTTCTTT	CASKGQGDTEAFF	13	few	TRBV27	TRBJ1-1	TRBD1
TGTGCCAGCAGTTTTTCCCGGGGAGTGCGAGCTTTCTTT	CASSFSRGVRAFF	13	once	TRBV27	TRBJ1-1	.
TGTGCCAGCGAGAGGAATCTAGCGGGAGGGCCTGGCGTAGAGACCCAGTACTTC	CASERNLAGGPGVETQYF	18	.	TRBV2	TRBJ2-5	TRBD2
TGTGCCAGCTCACAGGGGAACACTGAAGCTTTCTTT	CASSQGNTEAFF	12	many	TRBV18	TRBJ1-1	.
TGTGCCAGCAGTTTAAGGGTGGACACTGAAGCTTTCTTT	CASSLRVDTEAFF	13	few	TRBV27	TRBJ1-1	.
TGTGCCAGCAGCGTCAGGGTGGCGGGGGCGGATACGCAGTATTTT	CASSVRVAGADTQYF	15	once	TRBV7-2	TRBJ2-3	.
TGTGCCAGCATCAAGGAAGGTGCGGGAGGGCCTGATGAGCAGTTCTTC	CASIKEGAGGPDEQFF	16	once	TRBV2	TRBJ2-1	TRBD2
TGTGCCAGCAGCTCTCCTACAGGGGGCATCACTGAAGCTTTCTTT	CASSSPTGGITEAFF	15	.	TRBV7-8	TRBJ1-1	TRBD1
TGTGCCAGCAGTGGCGACACCGGGGAGCTGTTTTTT	CASSGDTGELFF	12	few	TRBV2	TRBJ2-2	.
TGTGCCAGCAGCTCGGTCCTGGAAGGGGAGCTGTTTTTT	CASSSVLEGELFF	13	once	TRBV11-3	TRBJ2-2	.
TGTGCCAGCAGTTTTGCAGATCTAGCCAAAAACATTCAGTACTTC	CASSFADLAKNIQYF	15	.	TRBV28	TRBJ2-4	.
TGTGCCAGCAGCTTCAGGGCACCTAGCACAGATACGCAGTATTTT	CASSFRAPSTDTQYF	15	.	TRBV11-2	TRBJ2-3	.
TGCGCCAGCAGCCAAGATCGGGGGACTCCCCTTAATGAGCAGTTCTTC	CASSQDRGTPLNEQFF	16	.	TRBV4-3	TRBJ2-1	.
TGTGCCAGTAGTCTAAGCCCTAGCACCGGGGAGCTGTTTTTT	CASSLSPSTGELFF	14	.	TRBV19	TRBJ2-2	.
TGTGCCACCAGCAGAGGATTGGACAGGGGTTACGAGCAGTACTTC	CATSRGLDRGYEQYF	15	.	TRBV15	TRBJ2-7	TRBD1
TGCGCCAGCAGCCAGGTTATGAACACTGAAGCTTTCTTT	CASSQVMNTEAFF	13	few	TRBV4-1	TRBJ1-1	.
TGCGCCAGCAGCTTGGTGGGCAGGGAGTTTACTGAAGCTTTCTTT	CASSLVGREFTEAFF	15	once	TRBV5-1	TRBJ1-1	.
TGTGCCAGCAGCAAAGCGCTGGGAGGGCCAGGGAATGAGCAGTTCTTC	CASSKALGGPGNEQFF	16	.	TRBV21-1	TRBJ2-1	.
TGTGCCAGCAGTTCCTGGACTAGCGGGAGTGACACCGGGGAGCTGTTTTTT	CASSSWTSGSDTGELFF	17	.	TRBV27	TRBJ2-2	TRBD2